Each of the 26 T cell receptor beta chains below was sequenced from the same sample in a study of blood T cell repertoires in COVID-19. The repertoire was sequenced with immunoSEQ multiplex PCR; TCRdb's copy has only in-frame clones and lacks some. The sample records 120,000 to 150,000 clones, roughly 88% being singletons. Sequencing was performed on peripheral blood. The receptor source for this set is a woman aged 50 to 60 in a cohort sampled during active or convalescent COVID-19.

This rearrangement joins TRBV7-6 to TRBJ1-1; 7 nucleotides agree with TRBD1. V lost 5 bases and J lost 7; bases outside the gene matches: 10. Germline V gives CDR1 SGHVS, CDR2 FNYEAQ. This CDR3 has 14 amino acids. The CDR3 loop reads CASSPGQVFGEAFF. The CDR3 nucleotides read TGTGCCAGCAGCCCAGGACAGGTTTTCGGTGAAGCTTTCTTT.

This sequence joins TRBV7-9 and TRBJ1-1; tentatively, D is TRBD1 (5 bases). The CDR3 sequence is 18 residues long. V was trimmed by 5 bases and J by 0 bases, leaving 22 bases between them. The germline CDR1 and CDR2 sequences are SEHNR and FQNEAQ (reference sequence). The CDR3 here is CASSPQWGREGMNTEAFF. CDR3 nucleotides: TGTGCCAGCAGCCCACAGTGGGGAAGGGAGGGGATGAACACTGAAGCTTTCTTT.

V is TRBV19 and J is TRBJ1-4; no reliable D call. The CDR3 sequence is 16 residues long. Germline CDR1 and CDR2: LNHDA and SQIVND (reference sequence). V was pared by 6 bases and J by 8 bases, with 22 bases between. The CDR3 here is CASRSQRAGEKEKLFF. In DNA, the CDR3 is TGTGCCAGTAGGTCCCAACGGGCCGGGGAAAAAGAAAAACTGTTTTTT.

The gene calls are TRBV10-3 and TRBJ2-1; possibly TRBD2 for D (5 bases). The CDR3 is made up of 19 amino acids. V dropped 3 bases and J dropped 0 bases, with 21 bases sitting between them. Per germline, CDR1 ENHRY and CDR2 SYGVKD. The chain's CDR3 is CAISDDPGKNPGSYNEQFF. The DNA of the CDR3 is TGTGCCATCAGTGACGACCCGGGAAAAAATCCCGGCTCCTACAATGAGCAGTTCTTC.

J is TRBJ2-3 and V is TRBV18; D is unresolved. Trimming cost V 0 bases and J 1 base, with 14 bases left between them. CDR3 length equals 17 residues. The germline V gene encodes CDR1 KGHSH and CDR2 LQKENI. Here the CDR3 DNA reads TGTGCCAGCTCACCACCGCTTCAGGTAACGGGCACAGATACGCAGTATTTT. Translated: CASSPPLQVTGTDTQYF.

The gene calls are TRBV9 and TRBJ2-1, with a weak D call TRBD2 (5 bases). Germline V CDR1 and CDR2: SGDLS, YYNGEE. The CDR3 extends over 11 amino acids. Trimming removed 3 bases at V and 9 bases at J, with 7 bases between. Written as DNA, the CDR3 is TGTGCCAGCAGCGCCGGGATTGAGCAGTTCTTC. Its protein is CASSAGIEQFF. Full variable domain (remainder filled in from reference TRBV9 and TRBJ2-1): DSGVTQTPKHLITATGQRVTLRCSPRSGDLSVYWYQQSLDQGLQFLIQYYNGEERAKGNILERFSAQQFPDLHSELNLSSLELGDSALYFCASSAGIEQFFGPGTRLTVL.

The rearrangement links TRBV6-5 to TRBJ1-1; D remains unclear. Germline CDR1 is MNHEY and CDR2 is SVGAGI. The ends were cut back, 7 bases at V and 0 bases at J, with 15 bases in the middle. This CDR3 is built from 15 residues. CDR3 region: CASTKRREMNTEAFF. The CDR3 nucleotides read TGTGCCAGCACCAAGCGGCGGGAGATGAACACTGAAGCTTTCTTT.

The chain uses TRBV10-3 and TRBJ2-7; 9 nucleotides line up with TRBD1. Germline V gene sequence: CDR1 ENHRY, CDR2 SYGVKD. V trimming: 4 bases; J trimming: 2 bases; junction bases outside the gene matches: 3. This CDR3 region has 14 residues. CDR3 in amino acids: CAISAGTGTYEQYF. For the CDR3, the DNA is TGTGCCATCAGTGCCGGGACAGGGACCTACGAGCAGTACTTC.

J is TRBJ1-2 and V is TRBV29-1; tentatively, D is TRBD1 (6 bases). The V gene's germline CDR1 is SQVTM and CDR2 ANQGSEA. This CDR3 region has 12 residues. V was cut by 4 bases and J by 8 bases, with 14 bases left in between. DNA of the CDR3: TGCAGCGTTGGGTCGACAGGATACGGCTACACCTTC. Translation: CSVGSTGYGYTF.

This rearrangement joins TRBV6-4 to TRBJ2-2; 7 bases match TRBD2. Germline V lookup: CDR1 MRHNA, CDR2 SNTAGT. V was clipped by 6 bases and J by 3 bases; unmatched bases: 7. The CDR3 has 15 residues. The CDR3 spells CASSPRGGDTGELFF. CDR3 in DNA: TGTGCCAGCAGCCCTCGGGGAGGGGACACCGGGGAGCTGTTTTTT.

This sequence joins TRBV7-2 and TRBJ1-2; TRBD1 is a possible D gene (5 bases). The CDR3 extends over 15 amino acids. Trimming left V 1 base short and J 1 base short, with 10 bases between. Germline V gene data show CDR1 as SGHTA and CDR2 as FQGNSA. Written as DNA, the CDR3 is TGTGCCAGCAGCTTAGTAGGCAGGGTTAACTATGGCTACACCTTC. Translating it yields CASSLVGRVNYGYTF.

This chain uses TRBV19 with TRBJ1-6; TRBD1 matches at 10 bases. With 5 bases clipped from V and 3 bases from J, the junction kept 1 base outside the gene matches. CDR1 is LNHDA, CDR2 SQIVND, per germline (reference sequence). The CDR3 totals 15 residues. CDR3 loop: CASSGQGDYNSPLHF. CDR3 bases: TGTGCCAGTAGTGGACAGGGGGACTATAATTCACCCCTCCACTTT.

This chain connects TRBV5-4 to TRBJ2-1; weak D call: TRBD2 (6 bases). Germline-derived CDR1 and CDR2 are SGHNT and YYREEE (reference sequence). The CDR3 consists of 14 residues. V was shortened by 0 bases and J by 5 bases, with 9 bases between the two germline ends. The CDR3 reads CASSLGGVNNEQFF. The CDR3 nucleotides are TGTGCCAGCAGCTTGGGGGGGGTTAACAATGAGCAGTTCTTC.

J is TRBJ2-5 and V is TRBV15, with 11 bases aligning to TRBD2. The junction had 5 bases not matched to a gene; V was cut back by 5 bases and J by 0 bases. CDR1 and CDR2 from the germline V gene are LNHNV and YYDKDF (reference sequence). The CDR3 has 16 residues. The CDR3 coding sequence is TGTGCCACCAGCGGCGGGACTAGCGGCTACCAAGAGACCCAGTACTTC. It specifies CATSGGTSGYQETQYF.

V usage is TRBV13 and J usage is TRBJ1-2, with 11 bases lining up with TRBD1. The trim removed 2 bases at V and 4 bases at J, leaving 3 bases unmatched. The germline CDR1 and CDR2 sequences are PRHDT and FYEKMQ (reference sequence). The CDR3 loop spans 15 amino acids. This CDR3 reads CASSLSDRGLYGYTF. The CDR3, as DNA: TGTGCCAGCAGCTTATCGGACAGGGGGCTCTATGGCTACACCTTC.

The gene calls are TRBV7-8 and TRBJ1-1; D is uncertain. The CDR3 consists of 15 residues. Trimming removed 5 bases at V and 1 base at J, with 14 bases between. The germline V gene has CDR1 SGHVS and CDR2 FQNEAQ. The CDR3 sequence: CASSRSRRENTEAFF. CDR3 DNA: TGTGCCAGCAGCCGGTCCAGGAGGGAGAACACTGAAGCTTTCTTT.

This chain uses TRBV29-1 with TRBJ1-2; a possible D gene is TRBD1 (6 bases). Trimming removed 6 bases from V and 1 base from J, with 21 bases in between. From germline, CDR1 is SQVTM and CDR2 ANQGSEA. The CDR3 covers 16 residues. The CDR3 DNA sequence: TGCAGCGTACCCAAAGGTGGGGGACAAATTAACTATGGCTACACCTTC. The encoded protein is CSVPKGGGQINYGYTF.

The V gene is TRBV3-1 (or the pseudogene TRBV3-2), the J gene TRBJ1-6; 7 nucleotides align to TRBD1. The germline CDR1 and CDR2 sequences are LGHDT and YNNKEL (reference sequence). Trimming took 0 bases from V and 5 from J; bases not matched to a gene: 10. This CDR3 comprises 18 residues. The CDR3 loop reads CASSQDPLDRSNNSPLHF. In DNA, the CDR3 is TGTGCCAGCAGCCAAGACCCGTTGGACAGGAGTAATAATTCACCCCTCCACTTT.

This chain connects TRBV10-1 to TRBJ2-3; maybe TRBD2 (5 bases). The CDR3 consists of 13 residues. The ends were cut back, 5 bases at V and 2 bases at J, with 8 bases in the middle. The V gene's germline CDR1 is WNHNN and CDR2 SYGVQD (reference sequence). The CDR3 coding sequence is TGCGCCAGCAGTACGACTAACACAGATACGCAGTATTTT. Protein: CASSTTNTDTQYF.

The gene calls are TRBV25-1 and TRBJ1-4, with a weak D call TRBD1 (6 bases). Trimming pared 5 bases from V and 6 bases from J, leaving 19 bases between. The CDR3 length is 16 residues. The germline CDR1 and CDR2 sequences are MGHDK and SYGVNS. For the CDR3, the DNA is TGTGCCAGCAGTTATCGTCAGGGGAGCATTTATGAAAAACTGTTTTTT. Its protein product is CASSYRQGSIYEKLFF.

The chain joins TRBV21-1 to TRBJ2-7; the tabulated D call, TRBD1, remains unverified against the DNA. TRBV21-1 is noted as a pseudogene. The CDR3 contains 18 residues. The CDR3 nucleotides are TGTGCCAGCAGCAAACGAGGGTTCCCCGGGACAACTACCTACGAGCAGTACTTC. Its protein product is CASSKRGFPGTTTYEQYF.

This clone was seen only once. The chain combines TRBV6-2 or TRBV6-3 with TRBJ1-2; tentative D call: TRBD1 (5 bases). This CDR3 spans 12 amino acids. Trimming left V 5 bases short and J 4 bases short, with 8 bases between. Germline CDR1 reads MNHEY; CDR2 reads SVGEGT. DNA of the CDR3: TGTGCCAGCAGTACGGGGGGCTATGGCTACACCTTC. It yields the protein CASSTGGYGYTF.

The chain recombines TRBV25-1 with TRBJ2-5; the D gene is possibly TRBD1 (8 bases). The V gene's germline CDR1 is MGHDK and CDR2 SYGVNS. This CDR3 region has 15 residues. The ends were cut back, 5 bases at V and 5 bases at J, with 18 bases in the middle. DNA of the CDR3: TGTGCCAGCAGTCGGACAGGGACTACCGGGGAGACCCAGTACTTC. The encoded protein is CASSRTGTTGETQYF.

The rearrangement joins TRBV7-8 to TRBJ1-1, with unresolved D. Per the germline V gene, CDR1 is SGHVS and CDR2 is FQNEAQ. This CDR3 region has 13 residues. V lost 6 bases to trimming and J lost 1 base, with 9 bases between them. Written as DNA, the CDR3 is TGTGCCAGCAGATTCAGACAGAACACTGAAGCTTTCTTT. It translates to CASRFRQNTEAFF.

The J gene is TRBJ2-7, the V gene TRBV6-5; TRBD1 matches 10 bases. The junction had 3 bases not matched to a gene; V was cut back by 0 bases and J by 1 base. The CDR3 contains 16 residues. Per the germline V gene, CDR1 is MNHEY and CDR2 is SVGAGI. This CDR3 reads CASSYSSGQGSYEQYF. CDR3 DNA sequence: TGTGCCAGCAGTTACTCATCGGGACAGGGGTCCTACGAGCAGTACTTC.

The V and J genes are TRBV10-2 and TRBJ1-1; no reliable D call. Germline CDR1 reads WSHSY; CDR2 reads SAAADI. V lost 8 bases, J lost 2 bases, and 21 bases lay in between. The CDR3 extends over 16 amino acids. CDR3: CASYSLMLADNTEAFF. The CDR3 DNA follows: TGCGCCAGCTATTCGTTGATGTTAGCGGATAACACTGAAGCTTTCTTT.